This TCR beta chain was recovered during a study of T-cell memory formation after mild COVID-19. At the level of the study: Clustering of TCRs was largely donor specific. Study outcomes and limitations: Researchers found some responding clones in pre-infection memory, a sign that cross-reactive memory joined. Day 15 to 85 contracting clones showed balanced CD4/CD8; later expanders leaned CD4+.

The TCR alpha and TCR beta cDNA libraries, bearing sample barcodes and UMIs, were generated by 5'RACE using constant-segment primers. MiXCR, applied by TCRdb to the 5' RACE reads, yields one record per CDR3 protein. The sample yields a few hundred thousand distinct CDR3 sequences, 15% to 20% seen once. The CDR3 runs 14 residues. Germline V gives CDR1 SNHLY, CDR2 FYNNEI. Trimming took off 3 bases at V and 5 bases at J, with 12 bases between the two ends. Remarks on this clonotype: Antigen unknown.

The clonotype was recovered from a man younger than 35 who had mild COVID-19 (a few samples of this study predate the infection). Cell type and time point are not known. The J gene is TRBJ2-3, the V gene TRBV2, with a possible D match to TRBD2 (5 bases). Input material: PBMCs or a T cell subset sorted from them (not recorded which). The CDR3 protein is CASSDGQEEDTQYF. The CDR3 region has the DNA TGTGCCAGCAGTGACGGCCAGGAGGAAGATACGCAGTATTTT.